This entry lists 29 T cell receptor beta chains sequenced from one sample in a study of vaccination and CD4 T cells after COVID-19. Scientists ran DNA taken from cultured CD4+ T cells through the Oncomine TCR Beta short-read assay for sequencing. TCRdb itself ran the PCR reads through MiXCR, one entry per CDR3 protein. The sample records around 5,900 distinct CDR3 sequences, around 50% being singletons. Antigens of these TCRs are unknown. Specified treatment: roughly ten-day PBMC culture with coronavirus spike peptide pools or control peptides (ViraFEST assay). Sequenced material: CD4+ T cells from blood, cultured in vitro. The receptors come from a human donor who had recovered from COVID-19.

The sample holds a few counts of this clonotype. The chain links TRBV11-3 to TRBJ2-5; no clear D gene. Per the germline V gene, CDR1 is SGHNT and CDR2 is YENEEA. V was clipped by 4 bases and J by 5 bases, with 11 bases between them. This CDR3 region has 13 residues. The chain's CDR3 is CASSSRLVETQYF. In DNA form, the CDR3 reads TGTGCCAGCAGCTCACGATTGGTCGAGACCCAGTACTTC.

The chain joins TRBV28 to TRBJ1-6; D gene ambiguous. The CDR3 totals 14 residues. Deletions cut 6 bases from V and 7 bases from J, with 13 bases between. Germline CDR1 is MDHEN and CDR2 is SYDVKM. This CDR3 is CASSSILGNSPLHF. DNA for the CDR3: TGTGCCAGCAGCTCGATATTGGGCAATTCACCCCTCCACTTT.

CDR3 protein: CASSLYGLADGETQYF. DNA for the CDR3: TGTGCCAGCAGCCTCTATGGACTAGCGGACGGAGAGACCCAGTACTTC. The chain uses TRBV7-9 and TRBJ2-5, with TRBD2 matching over 10 bases. Germline V gene data show CDR1 as SEHNR and CDR2 as FQNEAQ (reference sequence). V gave up 5 bases and J gave up 4 bases; unmatched junction bases: 10. The CDR3 is 16 amino acids.

This chain links TRBV10-3 with TRBJ1-6; TRBD1 matches 8 bases. Germline CDR1 and CDR2: ENHRY and SYGVKD. CDR3 length: 16 amino acids. The J segment lost 5 bases and the V segment lost 2 bases, leaving 5 bases of the junction unmatched. The CDR3 loop reads CAISERQGNDNSPLHF. In DNA form, the CDR3 reads TGTGCCATCAGTGAGCGACAGGGGAACGATAATTCACCCCTCCACTTT.

In DNA, the CDR3 is TGTGCCAGCAGCGCCAGCGGGAGGGGAGATACGCAGTATTTT. Its protein product is CASSASGRGDTQYF. The chain recombines TRBV7-2 with TRBJ2-3; 10 bases map to TRBD2. The CDR3 loop spans 14 amino acids. V lost 5 bases to trimming and J lost 5 bases; unmatched junction nucleotides: 4. In germline, CDR1 is SGHTA, CDR2 FQGNSA.

The gene calls are TRBV11-1 and TRBJ1-1; D uncertain. V was shortened by 5 bases and J by 10 bases, with 17 bases between the two germline ends. CDR1 SGHAT and CDR2 FQDESV come from the germline V gene (reference sequence). The CDR3 length is 13 residues. This CDR3 reads CASSLGLKFGAFF. As DNA, the CDR3 is TGTGCCAGCAGCCTTGGACTGAAGTTTGGAGCTTTCTTT.

Points on this clonotype: One base separates it from a far larger clone, so it is likely a read error. This sequence joins TRBV7-9 and TRBJ2-7, with TRBD1 as a possible D gene (6 bases). The CDR3 runs 13 residues. Germline V gene data show CDR1 as SEHNR and CDR2 as FQNEAQ (reference sequence). CDR3 residues: CDSSFGSRGSQYF. The CDR3, as DNA: TGTGACAGCAGCTTTGGGTCGAGGGGGAGCCAGTACTTC.

J is TRBJ2-1 and V is TRBV15; 7 nucleotides align to TRBD2. The V gene end was trimmed by 1 base and the J gene end by 10 bases; junction bases not matched to a gene: 10. Germline CDR1 reads LNHNV; CDR2 reads YYDKDF (reference sequence). The CDR3 is 15 amino acids. The CDR3 protein is CATSRGGGSPLEQFF. DNA for the CDR3: TGTGCCACCAGCAGAGGGGGCGGGAGCCCGCTGGAGCAGTTCTTC. Complete variable domain (other parts from reference TRBV15 and TRBJ2-1): DAMVIQNPRYQVTQFGKPVTLSCSQTLNHNVMYWYQQKSSQAPKLLFHYYDKDFNNEADTPDNFQSRRPNTSFCFLDIRSPGLGDTAMYLCATSRGGGSPLEQFFGPGTRLTVL.

V is TRBV19 and J is TRBJ2-3; 12 bases map to TRBD1. Germline V gene lookup returns CDR1 LNHDA and CDR2 SQIVND (reference sequence). There are 16 residues in the CDR3. V lost 3 bases, J lost 6 bases, and 7 bases stayed unmatched. The CDR3 is CASSMGQGAWKDTQYF. The CDR3 DNA reads as TGTGCCAGTAGTATGGGACAGGGGGCTTGGAAGGATACGCAGTATTTT.

This clonotype showed up just a few times. CDR3 sequence: CAISESPPGQLGSPLHF. The DNA of the CDR3 is TGTGCCATCAGTGAGTCGCCCCCCGGTCAGCTTGGTTCACCCCTCCACTTT. The chain carries TRBV10-3 and TRBJ1-6; D call uncertain. This CDR3 is built from 17 residues. Germline V lookup: CDR1 ENHRY, CDR2 SYGVKD. V dropped 0 bases and J dropped 9 bases, with 18 bases sitting between them.

The V and J genes are TRBV6-1 and TRBJ2-7, with TRBD1 as a possible D gene (6 bases). The CDR3 sequence is 17 residues long. Trimming took 6 bases from V and 3 from J, leaving 24 bases between them. Germline V gene data show CDR1 as MNHNS and CDR2 as SASEGT. CDR3 sequence: CASSAGQIPFTIYEQYF. The CDR3 DNA is TGTGCCAGCAGCGCCGGACAGATCCCCTTTACAATCTACGAGCAGTACTTC.

This chain connects TRBV20-1 to TRBJ2-3; D possibly corresponds to TRBD2 (7 bases). CDR1 is DFQATT, CDR2 SNEGSKA, per germline (reference sequence). The CDR3 runs 14 residues. Trimming took off 1 base at V and 5 bases at J, with 13 bases between the two ends. CDR3: CSARVPRGGDTQYF. In DNA, the CDR3 is TGCAGTGCTAGAGTGCCTAGGGGGGGAGATACGCAGTATTTT.

The rearrangement links TRBV2 to TRBJ2-6, with TRBD1 matching 9 bases. The germline CDR1 and CDR2 sequences are SNHLY and FYNNEI. This CDR3 has 19 residues. With 4 bases clipped from V and 3 bases from J, the junction kept 13 bases outside the gene matches. The CDR3 nucleotides are TGTGCCAGCAGTGTATATGCGGGGACAGGGACTGGTGGGGCCAACGTCCTGACTTTC. Protein: CASSVYAGTGTGGANVLTF.

This chain links TRBV20-1 with TRBJ2-1, with TRBD1 as a possible D gene (5 bases). CDR3 length: 15 residues. V shed 2 bases and J shed 2 bases, with 13 bases lying between them. Germline V gene data show CDR1 as DFQATT and CDR2 as SNEGSKA (reference sequence). CDR3 sequence: CSARFLGAAYNEQFF. The CDR3 coding sequence is TGCAGTGCTAGATTCCTAGGGGCGGCCTACAATGAGCAGTTCTTC.

The chain combines TRBV19 with TRBJ2-3; a possible D gene is TRBD2 (7 bases). Per germline, CDR1 LNHDA and CDR2 SQIVND (reference sequence). Between the trimmed V and J ends, which lost 3 bases and 4 bases, there was a span of 17 bases. The CDR3 sequence is 16 residues long. The CDR3 loop reads CASSILGGGAADTQYF. CDR3 in DNA: TGTGCCAGTAGTATTCTAGGGGGGGGGGCCGCAGATACGCAGTATTTT.

J is TRBJ1-5 and V is TRBV27, with 7 bases lining up with TRBD1. V lost 5 bases and J lost 5; bases outside the gene matches: 9. CDR1 and CDR2 from the germline V gene are MNHEY and SMNVEV (reference sequence). There are 15 residues in the CDR3. The chain's CDR3 is CASSPLTGLHQPQHF. CDR3 DNA: TGTGCCAGCAGTCCTCTGACAGGGCTACATCAGCCCCAGCATTTT.

This clonotype was detected a few times. The chain joins TRBV20-1 to TRBJ1-1; D is ambiguous. The germline V gene encodes CDR1 DFQATT and CDR2 SNEGSKA (reference sequence). With 6 bases removed from V and 0 bases from J, the gap between germline ends came to 8 bases. This CDR3 region has 12 residues. The CDR3 DNA reads as TGCAGTGCACGGACGGTGAACACTGAAGCTTTCTTT. Protein product: CSARTVNTEAFF.

The V call is TRBV20-1, the J call TRBJ2-5, with TRBD2 identical over 8 bases. The CDR3 totals 15 residues. Germline V gene lookup returns CDR1 DFQATT and CDR2 SNEGSKA (reference sequence). J was trimmed by 5 bases and V by 4 bases; bases with no gene match: 12. The CDR3 spells CSATSHRTSHETQYF. As DNA, the CDR3 is TGCAGTGCTACTAGTCACCGGACTAGCCATGAGACCCAGTACTTC.

J is TRBJ2-1 and V is TRBV7-3; the match to TRBD1 covers 10 bases. V shed 8 bases, J shed 10 bases, and the junction held 11 bases outside the gene matches. The CDR3 length is 14 residues. CDR1 is SGHTA, CDR2 FQGTGA, per germline. The CDR3 protein is CASRPGQGYGEQFF. The CDR3 DNA reads TGTGCCAGCCGGCCGGGACAGGGGTACGGAGAGCAGTTCTTC.

The table lists this clonotype with a few counts. V and J are TRBV6-2 or TRBV6-3 and TRBJ2-2; D may be TRBD1 or TRBD2 (5 bases each). The CDR3 covers 14 residues. CDR1 and CDR2 (germline): MNHEY, SVGEGT. Trimming cost V 2 bases and J 7 bases, with 11 bases left between them. CDR3 region: CASSYARGDGELFF. CDR3 sequence (DNA): TGTGCCAGCAGTTACGCGAGAGGGGACGGGGAGCTGTTTTTT.

A few counts support this clonotype. The chain combines TRBV7-8 with TRBJ1-5; maybe TRBD1 (5 bases). The germline V gene has CDR1 SGHVS and CDR2 FQNEAQ. Trimming removed 4 bases from V and 0 bases from J, with 10 bases in between. This CDR3 region has 15 residues. CDR3 protein: CASSSGGYSNQPQHF. CDR3 coding DNA: TGTGCCAGCAGCTCTGGGGGATATAGCAATCAGCCCCAGCATTTT. The full variable domain, with the rest looked up from reference TRBV7-8 and TRBJ1-5, is GAGVSQSPRYKVAKRGQDVALRCDPISGHVSLFWYQQALGQGPEFLTYFQNEAQLDKSGLPSDRFFAERPEGSVSTLKIQRTQQEDSAVYLCASSSGGYSNQPQHFGDGTRLSIL.

V usage is TRBV27 and J usage is TRBJ2-3; 7 nucleotides agree with TRBD2. V lost 2 bases, J lost 6 bases, and 5 bases stayed unmatched. Germline V gene data show CDR1 as MNHEY and CDR2 as SMNVEV (reference sequence). This CDR3 has 14 amino acids. The CDR3 DNA reads TGTGCCAGCAGTTTACGGCTAGCGGTCGATACGCAGTATTTT. It yields the protein CASSLRLAVDTQYF.

The chain uses TRBV7-3 and TRBJ2-3; 7 nucleotides line up with TRBD2. This CDR3 is built from 16 residues. Germline V CDR1 and CDR2: SGHTA, FQGTGA. V trimming: 1 base; J trimming: 6 bases; junction bases outside the gene matches: 10. This CDR3 is CASSLMVAGAGDTQYF. CDR3 sequence (DNA): TGTGCCAGCAGCTTAATGGTGGCGGGAGCGGGCGATACGCAGTATTTT.

The chain is built from TRBV7-9 and TRBJ2-5; no definite D call. Trimming left V 5 bases short and J 5 bases short, with 12 bases between. The CDR3 spans 13 residues. Looked up from germline, CDR1 is SEHNR and CDR2 is FQNEAQ (reference sequence). This CDR3 reads CASSPVLQETQYF. CDR3 DNA: TGTGCCAGCAGCCCGGTGCTTCAGGAGACCCAGTACTTC.

This clonotype is classed as medium-sized. The chain has TRBV18 and TRBJ2-1; 8 positions agree with TRBD2. Per germline, CDR1 KGHSH and CDR2 LQKENI. The V and J ends lost 3 bases and 0 bases, in that order; junction bases with no gene match: 16. This CDR3 has 20 amino acids. The CDR3 region is CASSPRGGLAGVSSYNEQFF. As DNA, the CDR3 is TGTGCCAGCTCACCCCGTGGCGGCCTAGCGGGCGTCAGCTCCTACAATGAGCAGTTCTTC.

The chain recombines TRBV20-1 with TRBJ2-7, with 8 bases lining up with TRBD1. The germline V gene has CDR1 DFQATT and CDR2 SNEGSKA (reference sequence). The CDR3 has 13 residues. The junction had 4 bases not matched to a gene; V was cut back by 4 bases and J by 2 bases. The CDR3 DNA reads as TGCAGTGCTACCTGGGGACAGGCCTACGAGCAGTACTTC. Translating gives CSATWGQAYEQYF.

The chain has TRBV21-1 and TRBJ1-2. TRBV21-1 is reported as a pseudogene. The CDR3 spans 12 residues. CDR3 sequence: CASSNADYGYTF. CDR3 DNA sequence: TGTGCCAGCAGCAATGCGGACTATGGCTACACCTTC.

The rearrangement joins TRBV20-1 to TRBJ1-6; 8 nucleotides align to TRBD1. The J segment lost 9 bases and the V segment lost 0 bases, leaving 10 bases of the junction unmatched. Germline CDR1 reads DFQATT; CDR2 reads SNEGSKA (reference sequence). The CDR3 covers 16 residues. The CDR3 DNA reads TGCAGTGCTAGAGATCCCGGACAGGGATCAGGTTCACCCCTCCACTTT. Protein: CSARDPGQGSGSPLHF.

The chain has TRBV19 and TRBJ2-7; D not certain. Between the trimmed V and J ends, which lost 4 bases and 0 bases, there was a span of 10 bases. Germline lookup yields CDR1 LNHDA and CDR2 SQIVND (reference sequence). This CDR3 spans 14 amino acids. In DNA form, the CDR3 reads TGTGCCAGTAGTAGGGCAGGCTTCTCCTACGAGCAGTACTTC. This gives the protein CASSRAGFSYEQYF.